These T cell receptor beta chains were read from a single sample in a study of shared clonotypes between healthy human individuals. The data were produced by immunoSEQ multiplex PCR, yet TCRdb's version contains in-frame clones alone and is incomplete. The sample lists roughly 2 million clones; 95% were seen once. Sequenced: naive CD4+ T cells sorted from blood. The origin of the receptors is a man aged 18 to 30 in good health. CDR3s include the opening cysteine and the closing phenylalanine or tryptophan. A D gene is named only where the DNA matches it firmly. Clone size, where shown, is once, few, many, or a class for clones that have expanded.

j_gene: TRBJ2-5; abundance: -; d_gene: -; v_gene: TRBV7-9; CDR3aa: CASSHVMGETQYF; CDR3nt: TGTGCCAGCAGCCATGTAATGGGGGAGACCCAGTACTTC
j_gene: TRBJ1-4; abundance: -; d_gene: -; v_gene: TRBV6-5; CDR3aa: CASSSPGHREKLFF; CDR3nt: TGTGCCAGCAGCTCCCCGGGACACCGTGAAAAACTGTTTTTT
j_gene: TRBJ2-2; abundance: -; d_gene: -; v_gene: TRBV4-2; CDR3aa: CASSQWSVRVAAGELFF; CDR3nt: TGTGCCAGCAGCCAATGGTCTGTTCGGGTAGCCGCCGGGGAGCTGTTTTTT
j_gene: TRBJ2-3; abundance: -; d_gene: -; v_gene: TRBV11-1; CDR3aa: CASSLVGRADTQYF; CDR3nt: TGTGCCAGCAGCTTAGTTGGTAGGGCAGATACGCAGTATTTT
j_gene: TRBJ2-6; abundance: -; d_gene: TRBD1; v_gene: TRBV2; CDR3aa: CASSRQGAGANVLTF; CDR3nt: TGTGCCAGCAGTCGACAGGGGGCTGGGGCCAACGTCCTGACTTTC
j_gene: TRBJ1-3; abundance: once; d_gene: -; v_gene: TRBV7-7; CDR3aa: CASSREPAGTGNTIYF; CDR3nt: TGTGCTAGCAGCCGAGAACCGGCGGGGACTGGAAACACCATATATTTT
j_gene: TRBJ1-2; abundance: -; d_gene: TRBD1; v_gene: TRBV30; CDR3aa: CAWSAGTGLVSNYGYTF; CDR3nt: TGTGCCTGGAGTGCCGGGACAGGGCTAGTTTCTAACTATGGCTACACCTTC
j_gene: TRBJ1-3; abundance: -; d_gene: -; v_gene: TRBV9; CDR3aa: CASSVGKDSGNTIYF; CDR3nt: TGTGCCAGCAGCGTAGGTAAAGATAGTGGAAACACCATATATTTT
j_gene: TRBJ1-3; abundance: -; d_gene: -; v_gene: TRBV30; CDR3aa: CAWSGSSRSGNTIYF; CDR3nt: TGTGCCTGGAGTGGATCGTCCCGCTCTGGAAACACCATATATTTT
j_gene: TRBJ2-7; abundance: -; d_gene: TRBD2; v_gene: TRBV6-6; CDR3aa: CASSRTSGRPYEQYF; CDR3nt: TGTGCCAGCAGTCGGACTAGCGGAAGACCCTACGAGCAGTACTTC
j_gene: TRBJ2-7; abundance: -; d_gene: -; v_gene: TRBV6-1; CDR3aa: CASTRTDYEQYF; CDR3nt: TGTGCCAGCACAAGGACAGACTACGAGCAGTACTTC
j_gene: TRBJ1-5; abundance: -; d_gene: -; v_gene: TRBV28; CDR3aa: CASSLRGPNQPQHF; CDR3nt: TGTGCCAGCAGTTTAAGAGGCCCCAATCAGCCCCAGCATTTT
j_gene: TRBJ1-3; abundance: -; d_gene: -; v_gene: TRBV2; CDR3aa: CASSPGISGNTIYF; CDR3nt: TGTGCCAGCAGCCCGGGGATCTCTGGAAACACCATATATTTT
j_gene: TRBJ2-2; abundance: -; d_gene: -; v_gene: TRBV5-1; CDR3aa: CASSPGTSNTGELFF; CDR3nt: TGCGCCAGCAGCCCCGGGACATCGAACACCGGGGAGCTGTTTTTT
j_gene: TRBJ1-3; abundance: -; d_gene: -; v_gene: TRBV15; CDR3aa: CATSRVGTLAGNTIYF; CDR3nt: TGTGCCACCAGCAGAGTAGGGACATTGGCAGGAAACACCATATATTTT
j_gene: TRBJ2-1; abundance: -; d_gene: -; v_gene: TRBV7-9; CDR3aa: CASSWEYRAREQFF; CDR3nt: TGTGCCAGCAGCTGGGAGTACAGGGCCCGTGAGCAGTTCTTC
j_gene: TRBJ2-5; abundance: -; d_gene: -; v_gene: TRBV4-1; CDR3aa: CASSQGGGPDQETQYF; CDR3nt: TGCGCCAGCAGCCAAGGAGGGGGACCGGACCAAGAGACCCAGTACTTC
j_gene: TRBJ2-2; abundance: -; d_gene: TRBD2; v_gene: TRBV4-2; CDR3aa: CASSQAGGVAGGPGELFF; CDR3nt: TGTGCCAGCAGCCAAGCTGGCGGGGTCGCGGGGGGTCCCGGGGAGCTGTTTTTT
j_gene: TRBJ2-1; abundance: -; d_gene: TRBD2; v_gene: TRBV10-3; CDR3aa: CAISEGLAEVEQFF; CDR3nt: TGTGCCATCAGTGAAGGACTAGCAGAAGTTGAGCAGTTCTTC
j_gene: TRBJ1-6; abundance: -; d_gene: -; v_gene: TRBV7-8; CDR3aa: CASSLLPESPLHF; CDR3nt: TGTGCCAGCAGCTTATTACCTGAATCACCCCTCCACTTT
j_gene: TRBJ2-3; abundance: -; d_gene: TRBD2; v_gene: TRBV30; CDR3aa: CAWSVLAGSTDTQYF; CDR3nt: TGTGCCTGGAGTGTACTAGCGGGAAGCACAGATACGCAGTATTTT
j_gene: TRBJ1-3; abundance: -; d_gene: -; v_gene: TRBV7-6; CDR3aa: CASSLSGQQESSGNTIYF; CDR3nt: TGTGCCAGCAGCTTAAGCGGACAACAAGAAAGCTCTGGAAACACCATATATTTT
j_gene: TRBJ1-1; abundance: -; d_gene: TRBD1; v_gene: TRBV2; CDR3aa: CASSLQGTGNTEAFF; CDR3nt: TGTGCCAGCAGTTTACAAGGGACAGGGAACACTGAAGCTTTCTTT
j_gene: TRBJ2-3; abundance: -; d_gene: -; v_gene: TRBV18; CDR3aa: CASSLGGADTQYF; CDR3nt: TGTGCCAGCTCACTGGGGGGTGCAGATACGCAGTATTTT
j_gene: TRBJ2-2; abundance: -; d_gene: -; v_gene: TRBV2; CDR3aa: CASSELYTGELFF; CDR3nt: TGTGCCAGCAGTGAACTTTACACCGGGGAGCTGTTTTTT
j_gene: TRBJ2-3; abundance: -; d_gene: TRBD2; v_gene: TRBV2; CDR3aa: CASSEVGGGRGTDTQYF; CDR3nt: TGTGCCAGCAGTGAAGTCGGCGGAGGGAGGGGCACAGATACGCAGTATTTT
j_gene: TRBJ2-5; abundance: -; d_gene: TRBD1; v_gene: TRBV6-1; CDR3aa: CASSRTGPQETQYF; CDR3nt: TGTGCCAGCAGTAGGACAGGGCCCCAAGAGACCCAGTACTTC
j_gene: TRBJ1-1; abundance: -; d_gene: TRBD1; v_gene: TRBV4-1; CDR3aa: CASSQVLQGIAGAFF; CDR3nt: TGCGCCAGCAGCCAAGTCCTACAGGGGATCGCTGGGGCTTTCTTT
j_gene: TRBJ1-6; abundance: -; d_gene: -; v_gene: TRBV6-5; CDR3aa: CASRGGVALHF; CDR3nt: TGTGCCAGCAGGGGTGGGGTGGCCCTCCACTTT
j_gene: TRBJ1-3; abundance: -; d_gene: -; v_gene: TRBV7-9; CDR3aa: CASSTYRGRNTIYF; CDR3nt: TGTGCCAGCAGCACCTACAGAGGTAGAAACACCATATATTTT
j_gene: TRBJ2-2; abundance: -; d_gene: TRBD2; v_gene: TRBV2; CDR3aa: CASSRLAGHTGELFF; CDR3nt: TGTGCCAGCAGTAGACTAGCGGGGCACACCGGGGAGCTGTTTTTT
j_gene: TRBJ1-2; abundance: -; d_gene: -; v_gene: TRBV19; CDR3aa: CASSNRDSQGNGYTF; CDR3nt: TGTGCCAGTAGTAATAGGGACTCTCAGGGAAATGGCTACACCTTC
j_gene: TRBJ1-2; abundance: -; d_gene: -; v_gene: TRBV19; CDR3aa: CASSISSGLLGDYGYTF; CDR3nt: TGTGCCAGTAGTATCTCGTCAGGACTGCTCGGAGACTATGGCTACACCTTC
j_gene: TRBJ2-6; abundance: -; d_gene: -; v_gene: TRBV19; CDR3aa: CASSRWDGKGYLSGANVLTF; CDR3nt: TGTGCCAGTAGTAGATGGGACGGAAAGGGCTACCTCTCTGGGGCCAACGTCCTGACTTTC
j_gene: TRBJ2-2; abundance: -; d_gene: -; v_gene: TRBV7-2; CDR3aa: CASSLAPGELFF; CDR3nt: TGTGCCAGCAGCTTAGCCCCCGGGGAGCTGTTTTTT
j_gene: TRBJ1-6; abundance: once; d_gene: -; v_gene: TRBV15; CDR3aa: CATSRASLLANSPLHF; CDR3nt: TGTGCCACCAGCAGAGCCTCCCTTCTGGCCAATTCACCCCTCCACTTT
j_gene: TRBJ2-7; abundance: -; d_gene: TRBD2; v_gene: TRBV5-4; CDR3aa: CASTKAGGPYEQYF; CDR3nt: TGTGCCTCCACAAAAGCGGGAGGTCCCTACGAGCAGTACTTC
j_gene: TRBJ1-2; abundance: -; d_gene: TRBD1; v_gene: TRBV6-6; CDR3aa: CASSYPQGAGGYTF; CDR3nt: TGTGCCAGCAGTTACCCTCAGGGGGCTGGTGGCTACACCTTC
j_gene: TRBJ1-2; abundance: -; d_gene: TRBD1; v_gene: TRBV10-2; CDR3aa: CASSELLGQGDYGYTF; CDR3nt: TGCGCCAGCAGTGAGTTGTTAGGACAGGGAGACTATGGCTACACCTTC
j_gene: TRBJ2-6; abundance: -; d_gene: -; v_gene: TRBV5-6; CDR3aa: CASSYRVSGANVLTF; CDR3nt: TGTGCCAGCAGCTACAGGGTGTCTGGGGCCAACGTCCTGACTTTC
j_gene: TRBJ2-5; abundance: -; d_gene: -; v_gene: TRBV10-3; CDR3aa: CATRSTGAGETRYF; CDR3nt: TGTGCCACGAGGAGCACGGGGGCGGGAGAGACCCGGTACTTC
j_gene: TRBJ2-7; abundance: once; d_gene: TRBD1; v_gene: TRBV23-1; CDR3aa: CASTTGQGPYEQYF; CDR3nt: TGCGCCAGCACGACGGGACAGGGCCCCTACGAGCAGTACTTC